The 4 T cell receptor beta chains in this list originate from one sample, sequenced in a study of response to subunit inactivated influenza vaccine. TCRdb reanalysed the RT-PCR reads using MiXCR and keeps one entry per CDR3 protein. The table shows about 780,000 distinct CDR3 sequences, with 15% to 20% occurring only once. Sequencing was performed on PBMCs from blood, taken 4 to 6 days after vaccination. The receptors stem from a man aged 45-60 years who received an inactivated influenza vaccine.

V and J are TRBV21-1 and TRBJ1-5; TRBD1 reflects the table's D call only, with no check against the DNA. TRBV21-1 is flagged as a pseudogene. The CDR3 length is 18 residues. The DNA for the CDR3 is TGTGCCAGCAGCAAAGCGCTACGACCAAGGACAGGGGCGAGATGGGTGCATTTT. Its translation: CASSKALRPRTGARWVHF.

V gene TRBV5-1 combines with J gene TRBJ2-2; TRBD1 is a possible D gene (6 bases). V was cut by 3 bases and J by 4 bases, with 19 bases left in between. CDR3 length equals 17 residues. Germline V gene data show CDR1 as SGHRS and CDR2 as YFSETQ. The CDR3 reads CASSCARGPRGTGELFF. Written as DNA, the CDR3 is TGCGCCAGCAGCTGTGCCAGGGGCCCCCGTGGCACCGGGGAGCTGTTTTTT.

The rearrangement uses TRBV5-6 and TRBJ2-7, with D perhaps TRBD1 (6 bases). Trimming pared 2 bases from V and 4 bases from J, leaving 10 bases between. This CDR3 has 13 residues. Germline V gene lookup returns CDR1 SGHDT and CDR2 YYEEEE. CDR3 protein: CASSFSQGYEQYF. The CDR3 region has the DNA TGTGCCAGCAGCTTTTCGCAGGGGTACGAGCAGTACTTC.

In this sample, this clonotype turned up a few times. This chain uses TRBV11-2 with TRBJ1-2; the D is unclear. Trimming took off 6 bases at V and 4 bases at J, with 12 bases between the two ends. Germline V gives CDR1 SGHAT, CDR2 FQNNGV. The CDR3 totals 13 residues. CDR3 protein: CASSNDWGYGYTF. CDR3 in DNA: TGTGCCAGCAGTAACGATTGGGGCTATGGCTACACCTTC.